The 2 T cell receptor beta chains below were found in one sample sequenced in a study of cytomegalovirus exposure and HLA in healthy donors. The PCR used 60 Vbeta and 13 Jbeta primers. This table comes from immunoSEQ multiplex PCR, and its TCRdb copy is limited to in-frame clones, with some not included. Altogether around 180,000 clones are present, roughly 87% being singletons, with the ten largest covering roughly 0.2%. The specimen sequenced was PBMCs. These receptors were collected from a girl less than two years old in good health and CMV-seronegative.

The rearrangement links TRBV2 to TRBJ2-7; TRBD2 aligns across 7 bases. The CDR3 extends over 13 amino acids. V was pared by 4 bases and J by 7 bases, with 7 bases of the junction left unmatched. Germline CDR1 SNHLY, CDR2 FYNNEI. The DNA for the CDR3 is TGTGCCAGCAGTGTTAACCAGGGAGGGGAGCAGTACTTC. It is translated as CASSVNQGGEQYF.

The chain couples TRBV5-1 to TRBJ1-4, with 8 nucleotides matching TRBD1. CDR1 is SGHRS, CDR2 YFSETQ, per germline. The trim removed 4 bases at V and 8 bases at J, leaving 13 bases unmatched. The CDR3 runs to 16 residues. The chain's CDR3 is CASSRNPTGVGEKLFF. CDR3 bases: TGCGCCAGCAGCCGCAATCCGACAGGGGTAGGGGAAAAACTGTTTTTT.